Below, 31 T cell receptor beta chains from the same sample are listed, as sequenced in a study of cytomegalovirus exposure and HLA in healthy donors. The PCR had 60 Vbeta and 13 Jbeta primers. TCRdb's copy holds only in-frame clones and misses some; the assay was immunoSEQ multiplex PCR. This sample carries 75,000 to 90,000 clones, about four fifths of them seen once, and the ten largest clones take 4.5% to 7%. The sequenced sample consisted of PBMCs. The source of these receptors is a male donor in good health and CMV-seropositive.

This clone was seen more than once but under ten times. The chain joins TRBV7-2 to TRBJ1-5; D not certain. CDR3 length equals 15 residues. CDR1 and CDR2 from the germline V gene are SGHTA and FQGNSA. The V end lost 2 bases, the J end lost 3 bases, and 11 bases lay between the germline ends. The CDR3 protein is CASSLSPEVNQPQHF. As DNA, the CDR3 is TGTGCCAGCAGCTTAAGCCCTGAAGTCAATCAGCCCCAGCATTTT.

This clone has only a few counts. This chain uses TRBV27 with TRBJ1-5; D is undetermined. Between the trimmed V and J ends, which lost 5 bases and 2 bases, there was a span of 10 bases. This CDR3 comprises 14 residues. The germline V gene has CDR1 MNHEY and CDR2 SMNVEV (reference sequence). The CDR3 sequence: CASSGGFGNQPQHF. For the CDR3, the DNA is TGTGCCAGCAGTGGAGGTTTCGGCAATCAGCCCCAGCATTTT.

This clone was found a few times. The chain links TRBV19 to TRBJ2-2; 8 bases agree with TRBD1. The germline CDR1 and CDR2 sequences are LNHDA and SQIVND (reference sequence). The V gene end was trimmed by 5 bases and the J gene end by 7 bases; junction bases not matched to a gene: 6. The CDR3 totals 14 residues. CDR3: CASSLHTGGGELFF. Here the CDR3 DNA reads TGTGCCAGTAGTCTCCACACAGGGGGCGGGGAGCTGTTTTTT.

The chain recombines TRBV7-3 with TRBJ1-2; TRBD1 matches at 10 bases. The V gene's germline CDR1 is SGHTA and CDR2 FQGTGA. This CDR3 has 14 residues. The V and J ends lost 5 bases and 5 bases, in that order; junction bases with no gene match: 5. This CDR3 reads CASSQGTGAYGYTF. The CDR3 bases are TGTGCCAGCAGCCAGGGGACAGGGGCGTATGGCTACACCTTC.

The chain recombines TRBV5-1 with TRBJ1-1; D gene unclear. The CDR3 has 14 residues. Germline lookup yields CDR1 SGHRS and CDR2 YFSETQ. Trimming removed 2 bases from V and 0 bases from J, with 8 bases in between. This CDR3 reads CASSFGGLNTEAFF. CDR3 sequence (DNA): TGCGCCAGCAGCTTCGGCGGTTTGAACACTGAAGCTTTCTTT.

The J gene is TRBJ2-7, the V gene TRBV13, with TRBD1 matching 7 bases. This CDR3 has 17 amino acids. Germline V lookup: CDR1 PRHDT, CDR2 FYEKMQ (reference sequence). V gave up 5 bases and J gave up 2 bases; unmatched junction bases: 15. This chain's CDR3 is CASSTLNRGRLAYEQYF. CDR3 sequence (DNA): TGTGCCAGCAGCACCCTTAACAGGGGACGCCTGGCCTACGAGCAGTACTTC.

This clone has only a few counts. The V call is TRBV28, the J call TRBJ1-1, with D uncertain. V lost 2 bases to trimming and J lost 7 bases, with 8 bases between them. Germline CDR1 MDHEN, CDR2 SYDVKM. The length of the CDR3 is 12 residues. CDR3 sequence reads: CASSLNRSEAFF. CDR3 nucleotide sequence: TGTGCCAGCAGTTTAAACCGGAGTGAAGCTTTCTTT.

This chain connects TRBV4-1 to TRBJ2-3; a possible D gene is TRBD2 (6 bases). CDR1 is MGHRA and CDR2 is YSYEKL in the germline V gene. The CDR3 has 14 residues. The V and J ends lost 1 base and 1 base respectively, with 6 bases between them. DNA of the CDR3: TGCGCCAGCAGCCAAGCGGGGGGCACAGATACGCAGTATTTT. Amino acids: CASSQAGGTDTQYF.

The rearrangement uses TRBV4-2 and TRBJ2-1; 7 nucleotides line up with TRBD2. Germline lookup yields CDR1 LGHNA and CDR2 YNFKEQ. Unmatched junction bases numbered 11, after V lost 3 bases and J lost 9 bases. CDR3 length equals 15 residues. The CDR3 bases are TGTGCCAGCAGCCAGACTAGCCCCATGGTCGGTGAGCAGTTCTTC. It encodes CASSQTSPMVGEQFF.

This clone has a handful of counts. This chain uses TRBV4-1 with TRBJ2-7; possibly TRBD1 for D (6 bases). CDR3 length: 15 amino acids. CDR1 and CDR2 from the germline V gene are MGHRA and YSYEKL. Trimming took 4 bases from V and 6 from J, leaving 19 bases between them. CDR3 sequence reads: CASSPQGTPVGEQYF. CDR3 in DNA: TGCGCCAGCAGCCCCCAAGGGACACCCGTAGGCGAGCAGTACTTC.

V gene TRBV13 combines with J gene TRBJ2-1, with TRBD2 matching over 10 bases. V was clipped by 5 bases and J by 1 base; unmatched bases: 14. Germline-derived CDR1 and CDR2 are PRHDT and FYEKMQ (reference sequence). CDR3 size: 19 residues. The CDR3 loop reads CASSHAAGGPLGSYNEQFF. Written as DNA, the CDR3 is TGTGCCAGCAGCCACGCAGCGGGGGGGCCCCTGGGGTCCTACAATGAGCAGTTCTTC.

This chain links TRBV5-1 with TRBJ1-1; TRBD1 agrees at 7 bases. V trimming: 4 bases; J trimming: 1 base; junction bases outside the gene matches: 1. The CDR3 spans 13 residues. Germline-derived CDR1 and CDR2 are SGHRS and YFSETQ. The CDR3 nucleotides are TGCGCCAGCAGCAGACAGGGGAACACTGAAGCTTTCTTT. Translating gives CASSRQGNTEAFF.

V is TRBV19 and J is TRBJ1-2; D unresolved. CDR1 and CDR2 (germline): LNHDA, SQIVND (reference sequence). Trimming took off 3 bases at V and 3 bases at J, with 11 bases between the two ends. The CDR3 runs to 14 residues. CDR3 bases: TGTGCCAGTAGTATTCCGGGTTCCGACTATGGCTACACCTTC. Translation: CASSIPGSDYGYTF.

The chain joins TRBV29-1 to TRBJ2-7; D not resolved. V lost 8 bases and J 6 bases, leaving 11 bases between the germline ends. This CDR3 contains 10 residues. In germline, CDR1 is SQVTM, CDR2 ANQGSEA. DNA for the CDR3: TGCAGCCTCCGGTGTGGCGAGCAGTACTTC. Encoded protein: CSLRCGEQYF.

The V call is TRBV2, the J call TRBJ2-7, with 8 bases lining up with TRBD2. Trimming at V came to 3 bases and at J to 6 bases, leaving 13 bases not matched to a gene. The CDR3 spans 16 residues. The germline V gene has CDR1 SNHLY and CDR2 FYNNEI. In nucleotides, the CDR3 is TGTGCCAGCAGTGAGTTGGGGTTGGGACTAGTGGGCGAGCAGTACTTC. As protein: CASSELGLGLVGEQYF.

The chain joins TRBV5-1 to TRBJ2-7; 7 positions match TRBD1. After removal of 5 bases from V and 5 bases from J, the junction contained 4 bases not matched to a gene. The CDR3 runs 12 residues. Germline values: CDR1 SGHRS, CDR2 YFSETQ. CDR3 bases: TGCGCCAGCAGAGGGACAGCCCACGAGCAGTACTTC. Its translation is CASRGTAHEQYF.

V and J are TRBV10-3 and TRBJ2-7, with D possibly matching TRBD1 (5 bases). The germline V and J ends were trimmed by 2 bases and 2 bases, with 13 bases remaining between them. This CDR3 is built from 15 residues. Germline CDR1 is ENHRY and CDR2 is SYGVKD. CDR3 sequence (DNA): TGTGCCATCAGTGAGCCGACAGTGAACCCCTACGAGCAGTACTTC. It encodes CAISEPTVNPYEQYF.

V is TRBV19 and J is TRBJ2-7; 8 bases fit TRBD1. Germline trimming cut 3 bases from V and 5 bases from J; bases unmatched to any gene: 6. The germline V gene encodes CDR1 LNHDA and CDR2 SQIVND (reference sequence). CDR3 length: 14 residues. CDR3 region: CASSMEGDRNEQYF. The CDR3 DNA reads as TGTGCCAGTAGTATGGAGGGGGACAGGAACGAGCAGTACTTC. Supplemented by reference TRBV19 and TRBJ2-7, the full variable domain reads DGGITQSPKYLFRKEGQNVTLSCEQNLNHDAMYWYRQDPGQGLRLIYYSQIVNDFQKGDIAEGYSVSREKKESFPLTVTSAQKNPTAFYLCASSMEGDRNEQYFGPGTRLTVT.

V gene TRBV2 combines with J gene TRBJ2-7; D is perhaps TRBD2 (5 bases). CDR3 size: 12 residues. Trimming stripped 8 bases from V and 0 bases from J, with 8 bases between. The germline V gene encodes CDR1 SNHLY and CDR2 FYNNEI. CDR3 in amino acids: CASGLTSYEQYF. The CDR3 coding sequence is TGTGCCAGCGGACTGACCTCCTACGAGCAGTACTTC.

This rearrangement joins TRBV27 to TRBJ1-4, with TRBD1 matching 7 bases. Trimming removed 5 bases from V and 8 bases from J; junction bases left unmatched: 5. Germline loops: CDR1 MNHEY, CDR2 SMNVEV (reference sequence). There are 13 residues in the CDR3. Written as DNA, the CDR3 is TGTGCCAGCAGTCACCGACAGGGAGAAAAACTGTTTTTT. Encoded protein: CASSHRQGEKLFF.

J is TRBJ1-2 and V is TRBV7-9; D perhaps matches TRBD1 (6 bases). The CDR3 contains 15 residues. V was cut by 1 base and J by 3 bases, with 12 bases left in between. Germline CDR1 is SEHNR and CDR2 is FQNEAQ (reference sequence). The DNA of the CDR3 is TGTGCCAGCAGCTTAGGAGGGACAATCGACTATGGCTACACCTTC. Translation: CASSLGGTIDYGYTF.

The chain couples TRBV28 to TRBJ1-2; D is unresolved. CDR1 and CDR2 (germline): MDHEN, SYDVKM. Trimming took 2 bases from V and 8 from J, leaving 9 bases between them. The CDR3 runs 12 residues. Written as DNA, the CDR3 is TGTGCCAGCAGTTTAGCGGGCGTGGGCTACACCTTC. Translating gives CASSLAGVGYTF.

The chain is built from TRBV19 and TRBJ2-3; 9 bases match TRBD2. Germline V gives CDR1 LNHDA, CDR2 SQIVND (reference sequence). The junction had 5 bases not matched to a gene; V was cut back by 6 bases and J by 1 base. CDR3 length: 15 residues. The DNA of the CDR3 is TGTGCCAGTAGCCCTCGACTAGCGGGCACAGATACGCAGTATTTT. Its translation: CASSPRLAGTDTQYF.

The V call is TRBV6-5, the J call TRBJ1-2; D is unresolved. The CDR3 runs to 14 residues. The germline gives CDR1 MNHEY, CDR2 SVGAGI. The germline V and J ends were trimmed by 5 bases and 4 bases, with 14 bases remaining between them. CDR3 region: CASSPDEGGYGYTF. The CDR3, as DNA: TGTGCCAGCAGTCCAGATGAGGGTGGCTATGGCTACACCTTC.

For the CDR3, the DNA is TGTGCCATCAGTCCTGGACTAGTTTGGGAGCAGTACTTC. Its protein is CAISPGLVWEQYF. The chain joins TRBV10-3 to TRBJ2-7, with 7 bases matching TRBD2. The CDR3 runs to 13 residues. The V gene's germline CDR1 is ENHRY and CDR2 SYGVKD. The V gene end was trimmed by 5 bases and the J gene end by 7 bases; junction bases not matched to a gene: 8.

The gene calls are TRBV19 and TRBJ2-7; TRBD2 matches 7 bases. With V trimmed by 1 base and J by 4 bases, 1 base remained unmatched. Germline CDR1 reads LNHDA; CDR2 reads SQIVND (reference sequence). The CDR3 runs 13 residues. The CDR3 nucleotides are TGTGCCAGTAGTATAGGAGCGGGATACGAGCAGTACTTC. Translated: CASSIGAGYEQYF.

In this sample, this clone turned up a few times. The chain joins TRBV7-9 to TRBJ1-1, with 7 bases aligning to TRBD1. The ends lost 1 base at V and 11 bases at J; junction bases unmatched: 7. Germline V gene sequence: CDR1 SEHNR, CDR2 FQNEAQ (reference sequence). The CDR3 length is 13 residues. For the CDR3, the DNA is TGTGCCAGCAGCTTAGGACCAGGACAGGTCGCTTTCTTT. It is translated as CASSLGPGQVAFF.

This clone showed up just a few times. CDR3 nucleotides: TGTGCCAGCAGTTACACGGCGGATAACACCGGGGAGCTGTTTTTT. Translating it yields CASSYTADNTGELFF. This chain links TRBV6-6 with TRBJ2-2; D is uncertain. V shed 2 bases and J shed 2 bases, with 9 bases lying between them. The CDR3 is 15 residues long. Germline V gives CDR1 MNHNY, CDR2 SVGAGI (reference sequence).

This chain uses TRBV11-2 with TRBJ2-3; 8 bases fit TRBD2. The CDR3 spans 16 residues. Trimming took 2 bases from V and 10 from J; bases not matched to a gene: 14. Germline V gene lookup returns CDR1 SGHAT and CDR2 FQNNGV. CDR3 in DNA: TGTGCCAGCAGCTTAAGATTTGGGACTAGTATCGGGGCGCAGTATTTT. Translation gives CASSLRFGTSIGAQYF.

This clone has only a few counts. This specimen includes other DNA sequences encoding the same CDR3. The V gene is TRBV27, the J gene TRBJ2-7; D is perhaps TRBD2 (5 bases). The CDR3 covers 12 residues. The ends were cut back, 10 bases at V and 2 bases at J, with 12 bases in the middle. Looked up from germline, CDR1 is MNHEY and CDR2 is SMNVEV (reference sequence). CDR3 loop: CANKQAAYEQYF. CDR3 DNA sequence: TGTGCCAACAAACAAGCGGCCTACGAGCAGTACTTC.

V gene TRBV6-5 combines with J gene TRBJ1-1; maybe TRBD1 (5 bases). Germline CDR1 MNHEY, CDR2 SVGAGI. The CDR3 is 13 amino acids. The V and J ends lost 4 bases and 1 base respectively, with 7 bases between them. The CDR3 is CASSWQGNTEAFF. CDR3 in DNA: TGTGCCAGCAGTTGGCAGGGGAACACTGAAGCTTTCTTT.